The T cell receptor beta chain under discussion was sequenced for a study of shared clonotypes between healthy human individuals. Naive CD8 cells lacked CD45RO, underwent positive selection for CCR7 and left out terminally differentiated effector memory CD45RA+ cells. Each sample came from a Caucasian adult donor living in Nashville, Tennessee. This CDR3 region has 11 residues. In germline, CDR1 is SGDLS, CDR2 YYNGEE. Trimming removed 4 bases from V and 14 bases from J; junction bases left unmatched: 5. The method was immunoSEQ multiplex PCR; TCRdb's version includes in-frame clones alone and lacks a portion of them. In the table there are about 2.2 million clones, 93% of which are singletons.

The V and J genes are TRBV9 and TRBJ2-5; 10 bases are a match to TRBD1. This clonotype was obtained from a man between 18 and 29 years old in good health. Some clones in this sample may be carry-over from other donors' samples. The specimen sequenced was naive CD8+ T cells from PBMCs. CDR3 in amino acids: CASSRGTGAYF. The DNA of the CDR3 is TGTGCCAGCAGCAGGGGGACAGGGGCCTACTTC.